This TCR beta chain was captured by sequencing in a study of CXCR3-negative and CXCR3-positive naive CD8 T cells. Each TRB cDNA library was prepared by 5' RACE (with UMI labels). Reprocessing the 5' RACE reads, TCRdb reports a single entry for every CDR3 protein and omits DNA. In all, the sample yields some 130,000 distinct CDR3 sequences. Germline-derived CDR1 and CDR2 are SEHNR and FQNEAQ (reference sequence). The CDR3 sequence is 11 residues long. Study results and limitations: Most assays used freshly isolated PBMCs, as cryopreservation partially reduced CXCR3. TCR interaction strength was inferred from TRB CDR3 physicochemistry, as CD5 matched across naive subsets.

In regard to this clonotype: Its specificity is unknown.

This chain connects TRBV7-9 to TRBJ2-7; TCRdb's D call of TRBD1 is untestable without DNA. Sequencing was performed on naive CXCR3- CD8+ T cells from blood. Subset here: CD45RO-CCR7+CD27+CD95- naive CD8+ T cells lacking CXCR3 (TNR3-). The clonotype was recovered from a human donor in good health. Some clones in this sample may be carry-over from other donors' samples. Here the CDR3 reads CASLAGGKQYF.